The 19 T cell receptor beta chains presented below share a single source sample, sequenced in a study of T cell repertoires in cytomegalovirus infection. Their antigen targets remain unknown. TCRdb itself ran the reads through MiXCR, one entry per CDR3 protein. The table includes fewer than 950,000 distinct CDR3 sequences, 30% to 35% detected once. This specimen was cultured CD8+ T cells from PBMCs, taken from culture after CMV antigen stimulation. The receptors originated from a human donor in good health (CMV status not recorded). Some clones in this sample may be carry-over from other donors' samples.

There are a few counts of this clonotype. The CDR3 coding sequence is TGTGCCAGCAGTTTAGAGGTTGGCGGCCCCGGAGAGACCCAGTACTTC. Its protein is CASSLEVGGPGETQYF. V and J are TRBV12-3 or TRBV12-4 and TRBJ2-5; D ambiguous. This CDR3 contains 16 residues. Trimming cost V 1 base and J 4 bases, with 16 bases left between them.

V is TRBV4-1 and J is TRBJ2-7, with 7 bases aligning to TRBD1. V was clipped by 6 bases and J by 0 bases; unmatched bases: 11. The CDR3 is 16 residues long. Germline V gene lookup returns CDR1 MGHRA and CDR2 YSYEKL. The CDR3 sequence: CASSPTGVKSSYEQYV. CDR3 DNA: TGCGCCAGCAGTCCTACAGGGGTGAAGAGCTCCTACGAGCAGTACGTC.

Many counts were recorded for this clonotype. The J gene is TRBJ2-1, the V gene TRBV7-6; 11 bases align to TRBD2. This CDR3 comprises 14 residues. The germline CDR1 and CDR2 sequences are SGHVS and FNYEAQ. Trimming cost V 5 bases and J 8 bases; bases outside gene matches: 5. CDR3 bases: TGTGCCAGCAGCCCAGGGACTAGCGGATATGAGCAGTTCTTC. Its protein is CASSPGTSGYEQFF.

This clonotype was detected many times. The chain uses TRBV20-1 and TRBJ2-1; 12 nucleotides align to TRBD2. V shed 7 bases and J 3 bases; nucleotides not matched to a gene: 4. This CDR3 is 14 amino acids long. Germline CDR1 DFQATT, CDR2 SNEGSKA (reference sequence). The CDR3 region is CSGPSGGDYNEQFF. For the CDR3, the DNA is TGCAGTGGGCCTAGCGGGGGGGACTACAATGAGCAGTTCTTC.

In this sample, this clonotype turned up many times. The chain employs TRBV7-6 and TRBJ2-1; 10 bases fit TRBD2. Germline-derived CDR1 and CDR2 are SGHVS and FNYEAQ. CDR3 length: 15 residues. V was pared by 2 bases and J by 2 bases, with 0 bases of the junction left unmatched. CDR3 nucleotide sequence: TGTGCCAGCAGCTTAACTAGCGGGACCTACAATGAGCAGTTCTTC. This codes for CASSLTSGTYNEQFF.

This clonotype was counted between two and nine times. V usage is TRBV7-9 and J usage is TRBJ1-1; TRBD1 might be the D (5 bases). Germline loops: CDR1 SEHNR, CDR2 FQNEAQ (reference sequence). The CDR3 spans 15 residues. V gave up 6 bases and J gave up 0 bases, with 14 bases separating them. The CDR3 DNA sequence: TGTGCCAGCAGATTAACGGACACCCTGAACACTGAAGCTTTCTTT. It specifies CASRLTDTLNTEAFF.

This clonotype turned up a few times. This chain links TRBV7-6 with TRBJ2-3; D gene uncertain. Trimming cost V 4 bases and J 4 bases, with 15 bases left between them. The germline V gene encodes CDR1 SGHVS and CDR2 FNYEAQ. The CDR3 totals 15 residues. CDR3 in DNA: TGTGCCAGCAGCTACAGCCCCAATCCATCAGATACGCAGTATTTT. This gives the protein CASSYSPNPSDTQYF.

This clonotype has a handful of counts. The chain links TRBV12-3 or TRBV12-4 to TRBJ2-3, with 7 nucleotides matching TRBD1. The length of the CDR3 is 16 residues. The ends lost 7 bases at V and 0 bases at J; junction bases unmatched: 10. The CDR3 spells CASTKDREISTDTQYF. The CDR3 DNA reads TGTGCCAGCACTAAAGACAGGGAAATCAGCACAGATACGCAGTATTTT.

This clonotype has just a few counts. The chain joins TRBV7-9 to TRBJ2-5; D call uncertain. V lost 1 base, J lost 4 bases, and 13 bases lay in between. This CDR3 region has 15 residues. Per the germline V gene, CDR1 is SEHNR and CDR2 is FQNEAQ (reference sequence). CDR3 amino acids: CASSLGWLVGETQYF. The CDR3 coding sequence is TGTGCCAGCAGCTTAGGTTGGCTAGTTGGAGAGACCCAGTACTTC.

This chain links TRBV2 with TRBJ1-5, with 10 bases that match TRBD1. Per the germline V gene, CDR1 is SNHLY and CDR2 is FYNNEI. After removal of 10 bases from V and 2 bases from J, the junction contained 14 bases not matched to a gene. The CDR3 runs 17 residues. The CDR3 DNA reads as TGTGCCAACATTCACCGGGACAGGGGCACGGGCAATCAGCCCCAGCATTTT. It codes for CANIHRDRGTGNQPQHF.

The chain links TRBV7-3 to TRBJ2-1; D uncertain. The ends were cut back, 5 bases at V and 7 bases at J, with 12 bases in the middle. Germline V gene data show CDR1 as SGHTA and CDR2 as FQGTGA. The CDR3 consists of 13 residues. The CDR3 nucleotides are TGTGCCAGCAGCCCTGGAATGGCTAATGAGCAGTTCTTC. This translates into CASSPGMANEQFF.

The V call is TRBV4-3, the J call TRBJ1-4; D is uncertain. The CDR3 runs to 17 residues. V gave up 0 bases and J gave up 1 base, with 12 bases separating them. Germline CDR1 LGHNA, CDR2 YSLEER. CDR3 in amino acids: CASSQERLRETNEKLFF. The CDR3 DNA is TGCGCCAGCAGCCAAGAAAGGTTGCGGGAAACTAATGAAAAACTGTTTTTT.

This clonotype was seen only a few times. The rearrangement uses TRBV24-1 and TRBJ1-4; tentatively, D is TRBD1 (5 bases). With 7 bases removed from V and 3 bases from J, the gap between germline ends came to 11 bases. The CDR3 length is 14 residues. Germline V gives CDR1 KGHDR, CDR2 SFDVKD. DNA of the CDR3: TGTGCCACCAGCCTACCGGGACCTAATGAAAAACTGTTTTTT. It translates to CATSLPGPNEKLFF.

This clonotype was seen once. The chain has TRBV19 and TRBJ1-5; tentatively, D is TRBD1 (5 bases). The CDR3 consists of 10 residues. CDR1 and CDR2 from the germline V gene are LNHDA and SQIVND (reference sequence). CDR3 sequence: CGAGRQPQHF. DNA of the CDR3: TGTGGGGCAGGGAGACAGCCCCAGCATTTT.

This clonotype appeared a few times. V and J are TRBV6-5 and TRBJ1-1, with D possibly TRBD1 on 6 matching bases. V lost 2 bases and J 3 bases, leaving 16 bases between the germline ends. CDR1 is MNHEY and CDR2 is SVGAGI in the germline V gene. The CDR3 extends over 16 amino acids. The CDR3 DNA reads TGTGCCAGCAGTTACAAAAGGGGGAAAAGGGACACTGAAGCTTTCTTT. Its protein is CASSYKRGKRDTEAFF.

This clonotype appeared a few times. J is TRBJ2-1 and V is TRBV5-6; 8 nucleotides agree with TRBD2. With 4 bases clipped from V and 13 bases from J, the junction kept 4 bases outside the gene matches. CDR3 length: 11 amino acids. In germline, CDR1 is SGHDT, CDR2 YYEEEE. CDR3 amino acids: CASSLGLDQFF. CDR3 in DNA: TGTGCCAGCAGCCTGGGACTAGACCAGTTCTTC.

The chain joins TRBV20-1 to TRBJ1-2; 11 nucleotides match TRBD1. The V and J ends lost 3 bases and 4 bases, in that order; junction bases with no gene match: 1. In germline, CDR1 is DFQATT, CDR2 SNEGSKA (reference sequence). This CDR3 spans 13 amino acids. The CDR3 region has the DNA TGCAGTGCTAGGGGACAGGGGGTCTATGGCTACACCTTC. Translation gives CSARGQGVYGYTF.

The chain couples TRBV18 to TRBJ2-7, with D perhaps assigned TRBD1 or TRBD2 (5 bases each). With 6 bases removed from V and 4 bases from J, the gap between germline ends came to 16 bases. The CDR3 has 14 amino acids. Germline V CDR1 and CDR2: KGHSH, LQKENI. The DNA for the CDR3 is TGTGCCAGCTCCTCGGGGCCCGGAGGATACGAGCAGTACTTC. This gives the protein CASSSGPGGYEQYF.

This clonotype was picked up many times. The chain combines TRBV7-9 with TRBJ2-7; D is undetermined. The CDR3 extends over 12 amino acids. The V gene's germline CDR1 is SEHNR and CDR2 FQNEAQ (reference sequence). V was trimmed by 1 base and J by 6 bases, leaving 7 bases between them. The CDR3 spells CASSLEGGEQYF. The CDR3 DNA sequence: TGTGCCAGCAGCTTAGAGGGCGGCGAGCAGTACTTC.